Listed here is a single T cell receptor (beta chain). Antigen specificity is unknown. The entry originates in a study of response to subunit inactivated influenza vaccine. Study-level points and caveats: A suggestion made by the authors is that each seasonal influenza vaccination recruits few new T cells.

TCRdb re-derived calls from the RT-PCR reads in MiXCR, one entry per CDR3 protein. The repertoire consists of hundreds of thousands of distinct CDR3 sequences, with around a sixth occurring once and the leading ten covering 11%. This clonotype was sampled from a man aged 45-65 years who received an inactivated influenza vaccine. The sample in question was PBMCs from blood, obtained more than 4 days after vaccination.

CDR3 protein: CSARPSGFNYGYTF. For the CDR3, the DNA is TGCAGCGCCAGACCCTCGGGGTTTAACTATGGCTACACCTTC. The chain links TRBV29-1 to TRBJ1-2; D remains ambiguous. This CDR3 comprises 14 residues. Germline lookup yields CDR1 SQVTM and CDR2 ANQGSEA. Trimming left V 7 bases short and J 1 base short, with 16 bases between.